These 2 T cell receptor beta chains originate from one sample sequenced in a study of blood T cell repertoires in COVID-19. The protocol was immunoSEQ multiplex PCR, while the TCRdb copy is restricted to in-frame clones and leaves out a portion. The data contain 35,000 to 45,000 clones, 92% of them singletons. Sequencing used peripheral blood. These receptors all come from a man between 50 and 59 years old with active COVID-19.

This clone appeared a single time. This sequence joins TRBV5-1 and TRBJ2-3; 8 bases line up with TRBD2. V gave up 0 bases and J gave up 6 bases; unmatched junction bases: 6. This CDR3 has 15 amino acids. CDR1 and CDR2 from the germline V gene are SGHRS and YFSETQ. The CDR3 is CASSLGQRERDTQYF. For the CDR3, the DNA is TGCGCCAGCAGCTTGGGACAGCGGGAGCGCGATACGCAGTATTTT.

The J gene is TRBJ1-2, the V gene TRBV20-1; no definite D call. With 5 bases removed from V and 1 base from J, the gap between germline ends came to 5 bases. Germline V gives CDR1 DFQATT, CDR2 SNEGSKA (reference sequence). There are 11 residues in the CDR3. The CDR3 nucleotides read TGCAGTGCTGGCAGTAACTATGGCTACACCTTC. Its protein is CSAGSNYGYTF.